This T cell receptor (beta chain) was retrieved from a study of blood T cell repertoires in COVID-19. Overall study context: Italy, Spain and the United States were the sources of the convalescent and acute COVID-19 samples. The cDNA or gDNA used as material had been derived from T cells, B-cell-depleted T cells, or PBMCs.

Per the study methods: Scientists estimated how many nucleated cells there were by amplifying reference gene primers. Repertoires were generated with immunoSEQ multiplex PCR, while TCRdb's copy carries only in-frame clones and drops some. The V and J calls and clone size are taken from that table; D and trimming were inferred from the DNA. The repertoire includes 110,000 to 150,000 clones, 81% of them detected once, and more than 8% sits in the top ten. The germline V gene encodes CDR1 MDHEN and CDR2 SYDVKM. This CDR3 is built from 14 residues. The junction had 10 bases not matched to a gene; V was cut back by 6 bases and J by 9 bases.

Sequencing was performed on peripheral blood. The gene calls are TRBV28 and TRBJ2-1; TRBD2 agrees at 8 bases. This receptor was obtained from a human donor in a cohort sampled during active COVID-19. The CDR3: CASSPGLAGPEQFF. CDR3 nucleotide sequence: TGTGCCAGCAGCCCAGGACTAGCCGGGCCTGAGCAGTTCTTC.